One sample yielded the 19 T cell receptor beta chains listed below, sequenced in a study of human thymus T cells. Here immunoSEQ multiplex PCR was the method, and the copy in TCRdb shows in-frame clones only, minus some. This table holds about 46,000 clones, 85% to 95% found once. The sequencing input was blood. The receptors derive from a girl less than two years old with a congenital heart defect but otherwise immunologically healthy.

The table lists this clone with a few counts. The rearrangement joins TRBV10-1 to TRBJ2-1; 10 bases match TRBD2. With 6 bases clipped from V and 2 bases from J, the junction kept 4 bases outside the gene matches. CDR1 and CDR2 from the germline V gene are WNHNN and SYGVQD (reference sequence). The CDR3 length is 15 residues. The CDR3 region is CASREREGAYNEQFF. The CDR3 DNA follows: TGCGCCAGCAGGGAGCGGGAGGGGGCCTACAATGAGCAGTTCTTC.

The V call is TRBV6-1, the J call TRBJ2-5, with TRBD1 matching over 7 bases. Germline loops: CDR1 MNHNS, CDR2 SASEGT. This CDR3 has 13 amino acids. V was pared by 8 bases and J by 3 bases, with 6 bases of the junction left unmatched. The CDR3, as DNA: TGTGCCAGCTCCAGGGACAGAAAAGAGACCCAGTACTTC. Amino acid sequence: CASSRDRKETQYF.

In nucleotides, the CDR3 is TGCAGCGAGGGAATCTACAATGAGCAGTTCTTC. Amino acid sequence: CSEGIYNEQFF. The V and J genes are TRBV29-1 and TRBJ2-1; no reliable D call. This CDR3 is 11 amino acids long. The ends were cut back, 7 bases at V and 3 bases at J, with 7 bases in the middle. CDR1 and CDR2 (germline): SQVTM, ANQGSEA.

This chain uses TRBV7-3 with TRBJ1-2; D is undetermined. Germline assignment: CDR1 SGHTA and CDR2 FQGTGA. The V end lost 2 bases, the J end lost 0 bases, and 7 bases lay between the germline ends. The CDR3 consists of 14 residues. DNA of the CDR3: TGTGCCAGCAGCTTAGGTCCGTCTAACTATGGCTACACCTTC. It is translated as CASSLGPSNYGYTF.

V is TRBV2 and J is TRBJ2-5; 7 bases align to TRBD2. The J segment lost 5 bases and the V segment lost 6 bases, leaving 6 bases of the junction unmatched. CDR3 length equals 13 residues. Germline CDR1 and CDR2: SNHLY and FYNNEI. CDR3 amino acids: CASRRSGTETQYF. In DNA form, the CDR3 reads TGTGCCAGCAGGCGAAGCGGGACGGAGACCCAGTACTTC.

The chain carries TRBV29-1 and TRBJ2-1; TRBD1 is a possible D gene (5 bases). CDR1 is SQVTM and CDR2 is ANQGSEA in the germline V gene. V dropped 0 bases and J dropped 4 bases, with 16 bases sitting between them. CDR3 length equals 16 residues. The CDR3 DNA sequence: TGCAGCGTTGAAGATCGTGGGGCTTCAGGATACAATGAGCAGTTCTTC. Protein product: CSVEDRGASGYNEQFF.

The CDR3 protein is CASSLRQAYEQYF. As DNA, the CDR3 is TGCGCCAGCAGCCTAAGACAGGCCTACGAGCAGTACTTC. The chain joins TRBV5-1 to TRBJ2-7, with D perhaps TRBD1 (6 bases). Trimming shortened V by 4 bases and J by 2 bases, and 10 bases separated the two germline ends. In germline, CDR1 is SGHRS, CDR2 YFSETQ. The length of the CDR3 is 13 residues.

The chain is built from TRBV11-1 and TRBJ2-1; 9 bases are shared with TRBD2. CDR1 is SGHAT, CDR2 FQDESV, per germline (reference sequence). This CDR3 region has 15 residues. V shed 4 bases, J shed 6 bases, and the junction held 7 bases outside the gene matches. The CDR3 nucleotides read TGTGCCAGCAGCTCCAAGGGCGGGAGGGTCAATGAGCAGTTCTTC. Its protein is CASSSKGGRVNEQFF. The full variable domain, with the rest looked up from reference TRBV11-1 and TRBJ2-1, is EAEVAQSPRYKITEKSQAVAFWCDPISGHATLYWYRQILGQGPELLVQFQDESVVDDSQLPKDRFSAERLKGVDSTLKIQPAELGDSAMYLCASSSKGGRVNEQFFGPGTRLTVL.

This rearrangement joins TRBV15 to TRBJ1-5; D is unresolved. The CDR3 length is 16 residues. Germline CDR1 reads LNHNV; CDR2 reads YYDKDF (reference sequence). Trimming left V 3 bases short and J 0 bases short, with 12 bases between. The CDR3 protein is CATSRVMASSNQPQHF. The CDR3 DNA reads TGTGCCACCAGCAGGGTAATGGCTAGTAGCAATCAGCCCCAGCATTTT.

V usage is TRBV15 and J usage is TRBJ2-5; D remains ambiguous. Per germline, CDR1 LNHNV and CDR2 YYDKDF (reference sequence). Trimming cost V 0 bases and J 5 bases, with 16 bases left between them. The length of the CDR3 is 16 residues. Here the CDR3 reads CATSRDVSIVRETQYF. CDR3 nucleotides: TGTGCCACCAGCAGAGATGTCTCCATCGTAAGGGAGACCCAGTACTTC.

The CDR3 loop is CASSQPGQGGEQYF. Here the CDR3 DNA reads TGCGCCAGCAGCCAACCAGGACAGGGTGGGGAGCAGTACTTC. The V gene is TRBV4-1, the J gene TRBJ2-7; TRBD1 aligns across 8 bases. V lost 2 bases, J lost 7 bases, and 7 bases stayed unmatched. The CDR3 has 14 residues. Germline values: CDR1 MGHRA, CDR2 YSYEKL.

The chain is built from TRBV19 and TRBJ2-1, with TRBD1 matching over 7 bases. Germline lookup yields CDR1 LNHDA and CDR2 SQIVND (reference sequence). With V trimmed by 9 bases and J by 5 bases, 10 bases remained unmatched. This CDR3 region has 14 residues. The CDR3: CARPGQRPDNEQFF. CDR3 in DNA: TGTGCCAGACCGGGACAGCGGCCTGACAATGAGCAGTTCTTC.

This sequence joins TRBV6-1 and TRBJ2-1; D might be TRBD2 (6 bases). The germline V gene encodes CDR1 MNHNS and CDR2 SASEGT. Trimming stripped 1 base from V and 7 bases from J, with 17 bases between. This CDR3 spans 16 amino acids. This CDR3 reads CASSEGGTGVTNEQFF. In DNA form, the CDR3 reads TGTGCCAGCAGTGAAGGAGGGACGGGAGTTACGAATGAGCAGTTCTTC.

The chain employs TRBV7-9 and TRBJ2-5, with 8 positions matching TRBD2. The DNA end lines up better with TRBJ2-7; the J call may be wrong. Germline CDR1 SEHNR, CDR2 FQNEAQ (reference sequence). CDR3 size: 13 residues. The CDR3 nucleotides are TGTGCCAGCAGCCCCGGGAGGGCCTACGAGCAGTACTTC. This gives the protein CASSPGRAYEQYF.

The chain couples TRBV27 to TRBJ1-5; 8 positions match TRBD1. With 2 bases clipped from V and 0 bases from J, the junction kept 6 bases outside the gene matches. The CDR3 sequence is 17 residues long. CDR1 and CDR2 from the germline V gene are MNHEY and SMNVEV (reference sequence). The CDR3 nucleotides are TGTGCCAGCAGTTTAAGAGGACAGGGACGTAGCAATCAGCCCCAGCATTTT. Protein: CASSLRGQGRSNQPQHF.

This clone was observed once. DNA for the CDR3: TGTGCCATCAGTGAGAAAACAGGGTTCGAGCAGTACTTC. Translated: CAISEKTGFEQYF. The chain recombines TRBV10-3 with TRBJ2-7, with D perhaps matching TRBD1 (6 bases). Germline V gives CDR1 ENHRY, CDR2 SYGVKD. Trimming stripped 2 bases from V and 6 bases from J, with 11 bases between. The CDR3 length is 13 residues.

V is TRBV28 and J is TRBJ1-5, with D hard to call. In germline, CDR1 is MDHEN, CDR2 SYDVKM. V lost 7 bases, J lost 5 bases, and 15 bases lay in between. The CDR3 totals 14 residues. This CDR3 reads CASTLEGVDQPQHF. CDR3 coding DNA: TGTGCCAGCACCCTTGAGGGTGTCGATCAGCCCCAGCATTTT. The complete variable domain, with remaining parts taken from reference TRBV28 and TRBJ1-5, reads DVKVTQSSRYLVKRTGEKVFLECVQDMDHENMFWYRQDPGLGLRLIYFSYDVKMKEKGDIPEGYSVSREKKERFSLILESASTNQTSMYLCASTLEGVDQPQHFGDGTRLSIL.

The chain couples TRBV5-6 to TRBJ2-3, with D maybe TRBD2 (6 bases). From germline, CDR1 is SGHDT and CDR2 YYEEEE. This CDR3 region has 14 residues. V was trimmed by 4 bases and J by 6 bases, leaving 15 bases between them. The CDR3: CASSRRKGGDTQYF. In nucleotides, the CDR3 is TGTGCCAGCAGCCGCCGGAAGGGAGGTGATACGCAGTATTTT.

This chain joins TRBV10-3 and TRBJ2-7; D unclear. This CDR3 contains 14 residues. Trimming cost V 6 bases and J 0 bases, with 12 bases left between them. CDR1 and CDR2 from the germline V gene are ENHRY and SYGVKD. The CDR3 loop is CAIRDPRYSYEQYF. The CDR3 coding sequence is TGTGCCATCAGGGACCCGCGCTACTCCTACGAGCAGTACTTC.